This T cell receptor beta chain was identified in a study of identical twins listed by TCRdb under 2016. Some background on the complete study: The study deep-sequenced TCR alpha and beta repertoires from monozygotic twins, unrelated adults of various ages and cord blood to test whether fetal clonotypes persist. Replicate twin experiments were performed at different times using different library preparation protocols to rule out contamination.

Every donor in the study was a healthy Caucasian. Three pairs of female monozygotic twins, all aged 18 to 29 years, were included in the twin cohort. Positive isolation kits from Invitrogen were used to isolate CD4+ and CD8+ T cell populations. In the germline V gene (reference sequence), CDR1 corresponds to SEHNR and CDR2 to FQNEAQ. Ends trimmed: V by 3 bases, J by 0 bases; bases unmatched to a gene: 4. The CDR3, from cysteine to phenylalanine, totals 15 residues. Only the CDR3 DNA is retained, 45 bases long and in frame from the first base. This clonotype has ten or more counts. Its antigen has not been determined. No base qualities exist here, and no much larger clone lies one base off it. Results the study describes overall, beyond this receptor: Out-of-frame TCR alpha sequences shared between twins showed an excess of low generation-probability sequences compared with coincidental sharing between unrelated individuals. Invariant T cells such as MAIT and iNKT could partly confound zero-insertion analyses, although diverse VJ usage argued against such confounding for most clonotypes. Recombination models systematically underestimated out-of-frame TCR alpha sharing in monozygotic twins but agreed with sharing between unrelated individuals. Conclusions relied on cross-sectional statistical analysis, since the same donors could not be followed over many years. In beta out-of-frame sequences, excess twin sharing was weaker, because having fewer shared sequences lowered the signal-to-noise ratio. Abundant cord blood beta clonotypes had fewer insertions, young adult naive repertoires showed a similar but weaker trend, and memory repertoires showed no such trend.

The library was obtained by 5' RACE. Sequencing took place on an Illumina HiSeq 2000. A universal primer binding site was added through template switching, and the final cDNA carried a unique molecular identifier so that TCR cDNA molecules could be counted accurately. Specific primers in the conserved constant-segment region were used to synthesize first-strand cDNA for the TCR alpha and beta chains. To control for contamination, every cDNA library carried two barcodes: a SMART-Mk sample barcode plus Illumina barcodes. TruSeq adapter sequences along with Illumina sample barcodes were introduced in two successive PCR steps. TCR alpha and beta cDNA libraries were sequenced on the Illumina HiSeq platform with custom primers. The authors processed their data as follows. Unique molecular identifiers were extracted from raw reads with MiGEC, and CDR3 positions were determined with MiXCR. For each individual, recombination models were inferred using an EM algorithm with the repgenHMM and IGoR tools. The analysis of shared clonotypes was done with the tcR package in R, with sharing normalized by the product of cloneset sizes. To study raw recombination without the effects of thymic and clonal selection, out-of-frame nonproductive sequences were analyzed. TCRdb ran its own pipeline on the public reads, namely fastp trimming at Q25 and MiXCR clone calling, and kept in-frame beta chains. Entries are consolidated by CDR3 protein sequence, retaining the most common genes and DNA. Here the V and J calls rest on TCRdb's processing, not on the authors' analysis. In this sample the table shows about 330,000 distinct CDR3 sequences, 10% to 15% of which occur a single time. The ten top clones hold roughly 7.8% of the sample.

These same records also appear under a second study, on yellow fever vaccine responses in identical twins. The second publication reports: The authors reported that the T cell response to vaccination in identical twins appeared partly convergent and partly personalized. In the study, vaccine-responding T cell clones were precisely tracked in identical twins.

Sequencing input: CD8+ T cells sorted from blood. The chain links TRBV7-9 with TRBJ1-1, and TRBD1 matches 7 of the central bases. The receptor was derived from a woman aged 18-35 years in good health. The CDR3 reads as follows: CASSLATGLNTEAFF. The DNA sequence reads TGTGCCAGCAGCTTGGCGACAGGGTTGAACACTGAAGCTTTCTTT.